The rows below give T cell receptor beta chains drawn from one sample of a study of T cell changes during pregnancy in multiple sclerosis. TCRdb's copy holds only in-frame clones and misses some; the assay was immunoSEQ multiplex PCR. The repertoire includes over 70,000 clones, approximately 95% of them detected once, and about 4.5% sits in the top ten. This material consisted of peripheral blood, taken in the first trimester of pregnancy. The receptors come from a female donor with multiple sclerosis, enrolled in a pregnancy study. CDR3s include the opening cysteine and the closing phenylalanine or tryptophan. D genes are given only for firm matches. The size entry is marked missing in some rows and otherwise reads once, few, many or a size class.

j_call clone_size cdr3_length v_call d_call cdr3_nt cdr3_aa
TRBJ2-1 . 15 TRBV27 TRBD2 TGTGCCAGCAGTCCAACCACTCGGGGGGGGAATGAGCAGTTCTTC CASSPTTRGGNEQFF
TRBJ1-5 . 15 TRBV5-1 TRBD1 TGCGCCAGCAGTCGAACAGGGGACAGCAATCAGCCCCAGCATTTT CASSRTGDSNQPQHF
TRBJ2-1 few 16 TRBV18 TRBD1 TGTGCCAGCTCATCGACCGGGACAGGGGCCCTTAATGAGCAGTTCTTC CASSSTGTGALNEQFF
TRBJ1-1 once 17 TRBV5-6 . TGTGCCAGCAGCCCCACAGGTGGTCAGGCGTCGAACACTGAAGCTTTCTTT CASSPTGGQASNTEAFF
TRBJ1-5 . 14 TRBV15 . TGTGCCACCGCCAGGGTCTATAGCAATCAGCCCCAGCATTTT CATARVYSNQPQHF
TRBJ2-7 . 14 TRBV19 TRBD2 TGTGCCAGTAGCTCTAGCGGGGGGACTTACGAGCAGTACTTC CASSSSGGTYEQYF
TRBJ1-3 . 15 TRBV9 . TGTGCCAGCAGCCCCAGGGGAGTCTCTGGAAACACCATATATTTT CASSPRGVSGNTIYF
TRBJ2-7 . 14 TRBV27 TRBD1 TGTGCCAGCACAACGCAGGGGGCCGCGAGGGAGCAGTACTTC CASTTQGAAREQYF
TRBJ2-2 . 16 TRBV27 TRBD1 TGTGCCAGCACTCCGGGGACAGTACTGAACACCGGGGAGCTGTTTTTT CASTPGTVLNTGELFF
TRBJ2-3 . 11 TRBV19 . TGTGCCAGTAGAGAGGCAGATACGCAGTATTTT CASREADTQYF
TRBJ1-1 . 15 TRBV9 TRBD1 TGTGCCAGCAGCACACGACAGGGGGTCAACACTGAAGCTTTCTTT CASSTRQGVNTEAFF
TRBJ2-7 . 14 TRBV6-1 . TGTGCCGTCGTACCCAGTGGAGGGACCTACGAGCAGTACTTC CAVVPSGGTYEQYF
TRBJ1-6 once 13 TRBV30 . TGTGCCTGGACTCGGACTGTTAATTCACCCCTCCACTTT CAWTRTVNSPLHF
TRBJ1-4 few 15 TRBV7-2 TRBD1 TGTGCCAGCAGCTTGCCGGGACAGGGGAATGAAAAACTGTTTTTT CASSLPGQGNEKLFF
TRBJ2-7 . 13 TRBV12-5 . TGTGCTAGTGGTTTACACACCTCCTACGAGCAGTACTTC CASGLHTSYEQYF
TRBJ2-3 . 16 TRBV5-6 . TGTGCCAGCAGCTTGGAGCTAGATCCATTTCGGCCTCTGCAGTATTTT CASSLELDPFRPLQYF
TRBJ1-5 . 12 TRBV7-9 . TGTGCCAGCAGCCTGGAGGGGAGGCCCCAGCATTTT CASSLEGRPQHF
TRBJ1-5 few 16 TRBV30 TRBD1 TGTGCCTGGAGTGATCTCGGGACAGGTGATTATCAGCCCCAGCATTTT CAWSDLGTGDYQPQHF
TRBJ1-5 once 13 TRBV6-5 . TGTGCCAGCAGTTACTTCGGAGGTCAGCCCCAGCATTTT CASSYFGGQPQHF
TRBJ2-7 . 13 TRBV5-6 TRBD1 TGTGCCAGCAGCACGGGGACAGCCTACGAGCAGTACTTC CASSTGTAYEQYF
TRBJ2-2 . 17 TRBV7-9 TRBD2 TGTGCCAGCAGCACCGGACTAGCGGGGGGTGGGGCCGGGGAGCTGTTTTTT CASSTGLAGGGAGELFF
TRBJ2-1 few 14 TRBV29-1 . TGCAGCGCCCAGGGGTCCGGCTCCTACAATGAGCAGTTCTTC CSAQGSGSYNEQFF
TRBJ1-2 . 14 TRBV5-4 . TGTGCCAGCAGCTTGCAAGGACAGAACTATGGCTACACCTTC CASSLQGQNYGYTF
TRBJ2-7 . 13 TRBV19 . TGTGCCAGTAGTTCAGGGTCCACCTACGAGCAGTACTTC CASSSGSTYEQYF
TRBJ1-1 . 17 TRBV7-6 TRBD1 TGTGCCAGCAGCTTACTGGGACAGGGAGGGGTGAACACTGAAGCTTTCTTT CASSLLGQGGVNTEAFF
TRBJ2-2 . 13 TRBV2 . TGTGCCAGCAGGGGACTGCGGACCGGGGAGCTGTTTTTT CASRGLRTGELFF
TRBJ2-3 . 14 TRBV19 . TGTGCCAGTAGGATCGACAGGACAACAGATACGCAGTATTTT CASRIDRTTDTQYF
TRBJ1-6 . 22 TRBV2 . TGTGCCAGCATTCGGTCGTTGGTCTCCGAGCAGGATAAAAGCTCCTATAATTCACCCCTCCACTTT CASIRSLVSEQDKSSYNSPLHF
TRBJ2-2 . 15 TRBV6-5 . TGTGCCAGCAGTCCTTACCTAAGTCACACCGGGGAGCTGTTTTTT CASSPYLSHTGELFF
TRBJ1-1 . 16 TRBV7-9 TRBD1 TGTGCCAGCAGCTTTCTTTCCGGACAGGGACGCACTGAAGCTTTCTTT CASSFLSGQGRTEAFF
TRBJ1-2 . 13 TRBV9 . TGTGCCAGCCGCGACTCCCTTAACTATGGCTACACCTTC CASRDSLNYGYTF
TRBJ1-2 . 18 TRBV4-1 . TGCGCCAGCAGCCAAAGGGAGGGGCGCGGATCCAAACAATATGGCTACACCTTC CASSQREGRGSKQYGYTF
TRBJ2-5 . 14 TRBV11-1 . TGTGCCAGCAGCTCCGTCCGGGGTCAAGAGACCCAGTACTTC CASSSVRGQETQYF
TRBJ1-2 . 20 TRBV9 TRBD1 TGTGCCAGCAGCGCCGGCCCCAGAGGTTATGAGGGTGGGACAGTGGTCGGCTACACCTTC CASSAGPRGYEGGTVVGYTF
TRBJ1-5 . 15 TRBV9 TRBD1 TGTGCCAGCAGCCCCACGGACAGGGAGAATCAGCCCCAGCATTTT CASSPTDRENQPQHF
TRBJ1-1 . 14 TRBV5-6 . TGTGCCAGCAGCTTGTTCCTTCAGGACACTGAAGCTTTCTTT CASSLFLQDTEAFF
TRBJ2-1 . 16 TRBV5-6 TRBD2 TGTGCCAGCAGCTTGGCAAAGCGGGGGTCCTACAATGAGCAGTTCTTC CASSLAKRGSYNEQFF
TRBJ1-1 . 10 TRBV2 . TGTGCCAGCCGGGGGGCTGAAGCTTTCTTT CASRGAEAFF
TRBJ2-3 . 16 TRBV13 TRBD2 TGTGCCAGCTCCTTTCCCGGAGGAGCGGGAACAGATACGCAGTATTTT CASSFPGGAGTDTQYF
TRBJ1-1 . 16 TRBV4-1 TRBD1 TGCGCCAGCAGCCAAGCGGGGGTCGGGACAGGGGCTGAAGCTTTCTTT CASSQAGVGTGAEAFF
TRBJ2-7 . 13 TRBV5-1 TRBD1 TGCGCCAGCGGGGACAGGGGACCCTACGAGCAGTACTTC CASGDRGPYEQYF
TRBJ1-2 . 14 TRBV2 . TGTGCCAGCAGCCCAAGCGAGGGTTCGTGGGGCTACACCTTC CASSPSEGSWGYTF
TRBJ1-5 . 17 TRBV19 . TGTGCCAGTAGTATACCCCCCGGGACTCCACGGTATCAGCCCCAGCATTTT CASSIPPGTPRYQPQHF
TRBJ2-1 once 12 TRBV4-1 . TGCGCCAGCAGCGCAAACATGGATGAGCAGTTCTTC CASSANMDEQFF
TRBJ2-1 . 20 TRBV9 TRBD2 TGTGCCAGCAGCGTAGCCGGACTAGCGGGGAGCATGTTGGGGGACAATGAGCAGTTCTTC CASSVAGLAGSMLGDNEQFF
TRBJ1-4 once 14 TRBV28 TRBD1 TGTGCCAGCAGCCCTCCGACAGGGAATGAAAAACTGTTTTTT CASSPPTGNEKLFF
TRBJ1-1 . 14 TRBV5-1 . TGCGCCAGCAGCTTGGATGTTTCGGGGACTGAAGCTTTCTTT CASSLDVSGTEAFF
TRBJ2-2 few 16 TRBV6-4 . TGTGCCAGTTCCGCGTCGGAGACTTCTAACACCGGGGAGCTGTTTTTT CASSASETSNTGELFF
TRBJ2-7 . 16 TRBV5-1 . TGCGCCAGCAGCTTGCAGGACAGTAATGTCCGCGGCGAGCAGTACTTC CASSLQDSNVRGEQYF
TRBJ2-1 . 14 TRBV6-5 . TGTGCCAGCAGTTACTCCGGCCCGGGCAATGAGCAGTTCTTC CASSYSGPGNEQFF
TRBJ2-5 . 15 TRBV5-1 . TGCGCCAGCAGCTTCACAGGGAGGGTAGAAGAGACCCAGTACTTC CASSFTGRVEETQYF
TRBJ1-3 . 14 TRBV6-5 . TGTGCCAGCAGCTCCGAGGTCTCTGGAAACACCATATATTTT CASSSEVSGNTIYF
TRBJ1-1 . 14 TRBV5-1 . TGCGCCAGCAGCGCGGGGCATGATTCGACTGAAGCTTTCTTT CASSAGHDSTEAFF